This TCR beta chain came from a study of response to subunit inactivated influenza vaccine. Study results and limitations: Seasonal influenza vaccination, on each occasion, was suggested by the authors to recruit few new T cells.

CDR1 and CDR2 (germline): SGHAT, FQNNGV. V lost 5 bases and J lost 0; bases outside the gene matches: 14. The CDR3 spans 18 residues. This clonotype was seen a few times. As yet, its antigen is unknown. TCRdb re-analysed the RT-PCR reads in MiXCR, keeping a single row per CDR3 protein. The sample has 650,000 or so distinct CDR3 sequences; 14% are singletons. This chain links TRBV11-2 with TRBJ2-3; 7 nucleotides match TRBD2. The clonotype comes from a man aged 45-65 years who received an inactivated influenza vaccine. The sample was PBMCs from blood, taken 14 days before vaccination. The DNA for the CDR3 is TGTGCCAGCAGCCCCTTTCCGCGCGGGGGACCTAGCACAGATACGCAGTATTTT. Its translation: CASSPFPRGGPSTDTQYF.